One and the same sample provided the 4 T cell receptor beta chains below, sequenced in a study of cytomegalovirus exposure and HLA in healthy donors. Profiling relied on immunoSEQ multiplex PCR, and the TCRdb table lists in-frame clones only, not all of them. This table holds tens of thousands of clones, approximately 88% found once. Sequenced sample: PBMCs. These receptors came from a woman between 18 and 29 years old in good health and CMV-seropositive.

V is TRBV18 and J is TRBJ2-1; D call uncertain. CDR1 and CDR2 from the germline V gene are KGHSH and LQKENI. Between the trimmed V and J ends, which lost 6 bases and 10 bases, there was a span of 10 bases. This CDR3 region has 11 residues. The CDR3 reads CASSQSHEQFF. CDR3 sequence (DNA): TGTGCCAGCTCCCAATCACACGAGCAGTTCTTC.

The rearrangement uses TRBV5-6 and TRBJ2-7; D possibly corresponds to TRBD2 (5 bases). The V end lost 0 bases, the J end lost 7 bases, and 11 bases lay between the germline ends. Germline lookup yields CDR1 SGHDT and CDR2 YYEEEE. The CDR3 extends over 13 amino acids. Written as DNA, the CDR3 is TGTGCCAGCAGCTTGGCTGGGCCGGGGGAGCAGTACTTC. It is translated as CASSLAGPGEQYF.

This chain joins TRBV5-1 and TRBJ1-4; 7 bases are a match to TRBD1. The CDR3 runs to 15 residues. Germline CDR1 SGHRS, CDR2 YFSETQ. V trimming: 4 bases; J trimming: 7 bases; junction bases outside the gene matches: 10. This chain's CDR3 is CASSTSGTAAEKLFF. Written as DNA, the CDR3 is TGCGCCAGCAGCACCTCCGGGACAGCGGCTGAAAAACTGTTTTTT.

This clone was counted only a few times. This chain uses TRBV6-5 with TRBJ2-1; D gene uncertain. The CDR3 runs to 14 residues. The V gene's germline CDR1 is MNHEY and CDR2 SVGAGI. Trimming cost V 0 bases and J 3 bases, with 6 bases left between them. In nucleotides, the CDR3 is TGTGCCAGCAGTTACTCGAGCCGCTACAATGAGCAGTTCTTC. It specifies CASSYSSRYNEQFF.